The present TCR beta chain was sequenced within a study of PD-L1 blockade in urothelial cancer. Profiling relied on immunoSEQ multiplex PCR, and the TCRdb table lists in-frame clones only, not all of them. The sample consists of under 120,000 clones, roughly 84% of them appearing once. This TCR was sampled from a man between 45 and 60 years old with urothelial cancer. The sample was PBMCs, taken around atezolizumab (anti-PD-L1) treatment.

CDR3 residues: CASSSDRGGNEQFF. The CDR3 coding sequence is TGTGCCAGCAGTTCTGACAGGGGTGGCAATGAGCAGTTCTTC. This chain links TRBV6-5 with TRBJ2-1, with TRBD1 matching over 8 bases. The CDR3 is made up of 14 amino acids. Per germline, CDR1 MNHEY and CDR2 SVGAGI. Trimming removed 4 bases from V and 6 bases from J; junction bases left unmatched: 5.